The entry below gives a single TCR beta chain sequence along with its context. Its antigen remains unknown. The data were taken from a study of cytomegalovirus exposure and HLA in healthy donors. Germline CDR1 reads MNHNY; CDR2 reads SVGAGI (reference sequence). V lost 3 bases and J 2 bases, leaving 4 bases between the germline ends. The CDR3 contains 12 residues. Overall study results and limits: With high specificity and sensitivity, the classifier reportedly diagnosed cytomegalovirus status.

60 Vbeta and 13 Jbeta primers were used in PCR. The table came from immunoSEQ multiplex PCR; TCRdb's copy has only in-frame clones and leaves some out. Of under 200,000 clones listed, 60% to 85% are singletons. This TCR came from a woman aged 45 to 65 in good health and CMV-seropositive. The sequenced material came from PBMCs. V gene TRBV6-6 combines with J gene TRBJ1-2; D is uncertain. The CDR3 nucleotides read TGTGCCAGCAGTTATCAGAACTATGGCTACACCTTC. This sequence encodes CASSYQNYGYTF.